This TCR beta chain was captured in a study of blood T cell repertoires in COVID-19. Per the original data handling: Cell counts per sample came from amplifying reference gene primers. Produced via immunoSEQ multiplex PCR; TCRdb's table is partial and in-frame only. V and J calls and clone size come straight from that table; D and trimming were deduced from the DNA. The table lists 50,000 to 60,000 clones, roughly 85% of them singletons, with about 12% in the top ten. This CDR3 region has 15 residues. The germline CDR1 and CDR2 sequences are MDHEN and SYDVKM. Trimming at V came to 5 bases and at J to 6 bases, leaving 10 bases not matched to a gene.

V gene TRBV28 combines with J gene TRBJ2-1; TRBD1 agrees at 7 bases. The specimen sequenced was peripheral blood. This TCR came from a human donor in a cohort sampled during active COVID-19. The CDR3 DNA sequence: TGTGCCAGCAGTGCAAGCTCGACAGGGTCCAATGAGCAGTTCTTC. It specifies CASSASSTGSNEQFF.